This TCR beta chain was identified during a study of T cell changes during pregnancy in multiple sclerosis. Germline loops: CDR1 MNHEY, CDR2 SMNVEV (reference sequence). This CDR3 has 14 amino acids. V was cut by 5 bases and J by 4 bases, with 15 bases left in between. Repertoires were generated with immunoSEQ multiplex PCR, while TCRdb's copy carries only in-frame clones and drops some. The profile shows tens of thousands of clones, approximately 90% of them singletons. This rearrangement joins TRBV27 to TRBJ2-7; weak D call: TRBD1 (7 bases). This sample comprised peripheral blood, obtained before pregnancy. The receptor comes from a female donor with multiple sclerosis, enrolled in a pregnancy study. CDR3 residues: CASSPEGAPYEQYF. In DNA, the CDR3 is TGTGCCAGCAGTCCGGAGGGGGCACCGTACGAGCAGTACTTC.